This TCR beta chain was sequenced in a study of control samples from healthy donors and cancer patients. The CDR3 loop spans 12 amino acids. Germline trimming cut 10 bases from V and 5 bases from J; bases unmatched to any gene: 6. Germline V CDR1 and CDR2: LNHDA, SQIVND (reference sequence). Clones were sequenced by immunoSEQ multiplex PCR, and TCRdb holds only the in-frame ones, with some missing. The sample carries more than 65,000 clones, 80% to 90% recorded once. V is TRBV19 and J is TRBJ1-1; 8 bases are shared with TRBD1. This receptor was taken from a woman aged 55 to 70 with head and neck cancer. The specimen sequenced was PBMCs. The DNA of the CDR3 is TGTGCCACCGGACAGGGAAGGACTGAAGCTTTCTTT. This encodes CATGQGRTEAFF.